The rows below give T cell receptor beta chains drawn from one sample of a study of cytomegalovirus exposure and HLA in healthy donors. Produced via immunoSEQ multiplex PCR; TCRdb's table is partial and in-frame only. The sample yields 120,000 or so clones, 78% seen once. The sample taken for sequencing was PBMCs. The receptors come from a man aged 25 to 40 in good health and CMV-seropositive. CDR3s include the opening cysteine and the closing phenylalanine or tryptophan. D genes are given only for firm matches. Clone size is given for some rows only: seen once, a few or many times, or a class if the clone is expanded.

TRBV7-8	TRBJ2-2	NA	NA	TGTGCCAGCAGCTTAATTTCGGGGAACACCGGGGAGCTGTTTTTT	CASSLISGNTGELFF
TRBV4-1	TRBJ2-3	NA	TRBD2	TGCGCCAGCAGCCCTCAAGCGGGACTAGCGGGAGACACAGATACGCAGTATTTT	CASSPQAGLAGDTDTQYF
TRBV15	TRBJ1-5	few	TRBD1	TGTGCCACCAGTACAGGGGTGAATCAGCCCCAGCATTTT	CATSTGVNQPQHF
TRBV25-1	TRBJ2-5	NA	TRBD2	TGTGCCAGCAGTGTTGCGGGAGATGGGAAAGAGACCCAGTACTTC	CASSVAGDGKETQYF
TRBV30	TRBJ1-4	NA	NA	TGTGCCTGGAGTGCCGGGTTTAATGAAAAACTGTTTTTT	CAWSAGFNEKLFF
TRBV2	TRBJ2-7	NA	TRBD2	TGTGCCAGCAGTGAAGCGACTAGCGGGATTCGGGAGCAGTACTTC	CASSEATSGIREQYF
TRBV9	TRBJ2-7	NA	TRBD2	TGTGCCAGCAGCGGCGACGGGAGGCGGGAGTGGTACGAGCAGTACTTC	CASSGDGRREWYEQYF
TRBV11-2	TRBJ2-1	NA	TRBD2	TGTGCCAGCAGCCAGGGACTACCCTACAATGAGCAGTTCTTC	CASSQGLPYNEQFF
TRBV10-3	TRBJ1-1	NA	NA	TGTGCCATCAGTGCCGACACTGAAGCTTTCTTT	CAISADTEAFF
TRBV11-2	TRBJ2-2	NA	TRBD2	TGTGCCAGCAGCCTACACGGGACTAGCGAGAACACCGGGGAGCTGTTTTTT	CASSLHGTSENTGELFF
TRBV6-5	TRBJ2-7	NA	TRBD1	TGTGCCAGCAGTCCTACTTGGGACAGAGCCTACGAGCAGTACTTC	CASSPTWDRAYEQYF
TRBV27	TRBJ2-2	NA	TRBD2	TGTGCCAGCAGTTTGGGGGGGTTGGTCGGTGAGCTGTTTTTT	CASSLGGLVGELFF
TRBV10-3	TRBJ1-1	NA	NA	TGTGCCATCAGTGAGGGAAACCGGGGAATTGAAGCTTTCTTT	CAISEGNRGIEAFF
TRBV4-1	TRBJ2-7	once	NA	TGCGCCAGCAGCCAAGTTCCGGACACCTACGAGCAGTACTTC	CASSQVPDTYEQYF
TRBV7-5	TRBJ2-7	once	NA	TGTGTCAGAAGCTTAAATATTACGCGGGAGCGGCTTTACGAGCAGTACTTC	CVRSLNITRERLYEQYF
TRBV27	TRBJ2-1	NA	TRBD2	TGTGCCAGCAGTTCCAGGACTAGCGGGCCCTACAATGAGCAGTTCTTC	CASSSRTSGPYNEQFF
TRBV28	TRBJ2-7	NA	TRBD2	TGTGCCAGCAGTCAACCCACAGGGACTAGCGCCGAGATAGATAGAGAGCAGTACTTC	CASSQPTGTSAEIDREQYF
TRBV5-6	TRBJ2-2	NA	NA	TGTGCCAGCAGCTTGACCGGACAGCCAATGAACACCGGGGAGCTGTTTTTT	CASSLTGQPMNTGELFF
TRBV20-1	TRBJ2-7	once	NA	TGCAGTGTCCAGGCAGGGTACGAGCAGTACTTC	CSVQAGYEQYF
TRBV29-1	TRBJ2-1	NA	NA	TGCAGCGTTGACAGCGGAATTTACAATGAGCAGTTCTTC	CSVDSGIYNEQFF
TRBV7-9	TRBJ2-7	once	NA	TGTGCCAGCAGCCCCCAGATCGCCTCCTACGAGCAGTACTTC	CASSPQIASYEQYF
TRBV4-3	TRBJ2-1	once	TRBD1	TGCGCCAGTTCCGGGACAGCCAACAATGAGCAGTTCTTC	CASSGTANNEQFF
TRBV7-8	TRBJ1-4	medium-sized	TRBD1	TGTGCCAGCAGCTTAAGGGGGCGTCTGGAAAAACTGTTTTTT	CASSLRGRLEKLFF
TRBV6-5	TRBJ1-1	NA	NA	TGTGCCAGCAGTTATCCTGGGGCTAACACTGAAGCTTTCTTT	CASSYPGANTEAFF
TRBV27	TRBJ2-7	NA	NA	TGTGCCAGCAGTCCTACGCTAACCTACGAGCAGTACTTC	CASSPTLTYEQYF
TRBV21-1	TRBJ1-1	NA	NA	TGTGCCAGCAGCAATTTGCGACAGTATGAAGCTTTCTTT	CASSNLRQYEAFF
TRBV5-1	TRBJ1-1	NA	TRBD1	TGCGCCAGCAGCAAAACAGGGGTAACTGAAGCTTTCTTT	CASSKTGVTEAFF
TRBV6-1	TRBJ1-6	NA	NA	TGTGCCAGCAGTGAGCAGGGCTTAGGCTCACCCCTCCACTTT	CASSEQGLGSPLHF
TRBV10-2	TRBJ2-3	once	NA	TGCGCCAGCAGTCCCCCCCACACAGATACGCAGTATTTT	CASSPPHTDTQYF
TRBV4-3	TRBJ2-1	NA	TRBD2	TGCGCCAGCAGCCAAGATTGGCTAGCGGGCTCCTACAATGAGCAGTTCTTC	CASSQDWLAGSYNEQFF
TRBV7-9	TRBJ1-1	NA	TRBD1	TGTGCCAGCAGCTCGACAGGGCGAATCACTGAAGCTTTCTTT	CASSSTGRITEAFF
TRBV19	TRBJ1-4	NA	NA	TGTGCCAGTAGTATGGGCAGGGTTGAAAAACTGTTTTTT	CASSMGRVEKLFF
TRBV6-6	TRBJ1-2	once	TRBD1	TGTGCCAGCAGTTACTCGAGGGCAGGGGGCAGTTGCACCTTC	CASSYSRAGGSCTF
TRBV18	TRBJ2-7	NA	NA	TGTGCCAGCTCACCAGTGGGGAGCTCCTACGAGCAGTACTTC	CASSPVGSSYEQYF
TRBV5-6	TRBJ2-5	NA	TRBD1	TGTGCCAGCAGCTTGTTGGGGGGACAGGCCGAAGAGACCCAGTACTTC	CASSLLGGQAEETQYF
TRBV2	TRBJ2-7	NA	TRBD2	TGTGCCACCCGGACTAGCGGGAGATACGAGCAGTACTTC	CATRTSGRYEQYF
TRBV7-6	TRBJ1-2	NA	TRBD1	TGTGCCAGCAGCTACTGGGGACAGGGGGAAGAGGGCTACACCTTC	CASSYWGQGEEGYTF
TRBV6-4	TRBJ1-5	NA	NA	TGTGCCAGCAGTCGGGAATTCAATCAGCCCCAGCATTTT	CASSREFNQPQHF
TRBV4-1	TRBJ2-3	once	TRBD2	TGCGCCAGCAGCCAAGGGGACGGGGGGGCAGATACGCAGTATTTT	CASSQGDGGADTQYF
TRBV29-1	TRBJ2-2	NA	NA	TGCAGCGTCGGTCCTCAGGGGGGCGGGGAGCTGTTTTTT	CSVGPQGGGELFF
TRBV27	TRBJ2-5	NA	TRBD2	TGTGCCAGCAGAATAGCGGGGGCTTCTCCGGAGACCCAGTACTTC	CASRIAGASPETQYF
TRBV5-4	TRBJ2-7	NA	NA	TGTGCCAGCAGCCATGAACAGTCCTACGAGCAGTACTTC	CASSHEQSYEQYF
TRBV28	TRBJ1-6	NA	NA	TGTGCCAGCAGTTTATCAGGAGGCAGTAATTCACCCCTCCACTTT	CASSLSGGSNSPLHF
TRBV28	TRBJ1-1	NA	TRBD1	TGTGCCAGCAGTTCCGGACAGGGCCCTGAAGCTTTCTTT	CASSSGQGPEAFF
TRBV7-8	TRBJ2-7	NA	NA	TGTGCCAGCAGCCTAATACGGGAGCAGTACTTC	CASSLIREQYF
TRBV25-1	TRBJ1-5	NA	NA	TGTGCCAGCAGTCAACAGGGCCGTCAGCCCCAGCATTTT	CASSQQGRQPQHF
TRBV7-9	TRBJ2-3	once	NA	TGTTCCAGCAGCTTCGGCCGGGGAGTAGCCCCAGATACGCAGTATTTT	CSSSFGRGVAPDTQYF
TRBV9	TRBJ1-1	NA	NA	TGTGCCAGCAGCGCTAACAGGGAAATAACTGAAGCTTTCTTT	CASSANREITEAFF
TRBV5-6	TRBJ2-3	once	TRBD2	TGTGCCAGCAGCGGCCTCGCGGGAGTTGAAGATACGCAGTATTTT	CASSGLAGVEDTQYF
TRBV7-2	TRBJ1-2	NA	TRBD1	TGTGCCAGCAGCTGGACAGGGCAGAACTCTAACTATGGCTACACCTTC	CASSWTGQNSNYGYTF
TRBV5-1	TRBJ2-3	NA	TRBD2	TGCGCCAGCAGCTTGACTAGCGAAACAGATACGCAGTATTTT	CASSLTSETDTQYF
TRBV7-6	TRBJ1-1	NA	TRBD1	TGTGCCAGCAGCCCAGGACAGGGGGTTATGACTGAAGCTTTCTTT	CASSPGQGVMTEAFF
TRBV5-1	TRBJ2-7	NA	TRBD2	TGCGCCAGCAGCTCGGGACTAGCGGGAGGGCCCATCTACGAGCAGTACTTC	CASSSGLAGGPIYEQYF
TRBV9	TRBJ2-5	NA	TRBD2	TGTGCCAGCAGCCTAGGGGGGAATAGCGGGGACCAAGAGACCCAGTACTTC	CASSLGGNSGDQETQYF
TRBV29-1	TRBJ2-1	few	TRBD2	TGCAGCGTTGAATTGGTGCTGGGACTAGCGGACAATGAGCAGTTCTTC	CSVELVLGLADNEQFF
TRBV5-1	TRBJ1-2	NA	NA	TGCGCCAGCAGCTTGGGGTGGCCGGGATCTTATGGCTACACCTTC	CASSLGWPGSYGYTF
TRBV2	TRBJ2-7	NA	TRBD1	TGTGCCAGCAGGGGACAGGGGGTCTACGAGCAGTACTTC	CASRGQGVYEQYF
TRBV30	TRBJ1-1	few	TRBD1	TGTGCCTGGAGTCCACACAGGGGGGGGAACACTGAAGCTTTCTTT	CAWSPHRGGNTEAFF
TRBV5-6	TRBJ2-7	NA	TRBD1	TGTGCCAGCAGCTTGGATGGACAGGTCTACGAGCAGTACTTC	CASSLDGQVYEQYF
TRBV28	TRBJ2-7	NA	NA	TGTGCCAGCAGTTTCATCAGCGAGAGATACGAGCAGTACTTC	CASSFISERYEQYF